Listed below are T cell receptor beta chains from one sample, sequenced in a study of T cell changes during pregnancy in multiple sclerosis. Measured with immunoSEQ multiplex PCR; TCRdb has only the in-frame clones, and not every one. This table has some 60,000 clones, approximately 86% appearing once. This specimen was CD4+ T cells from peripheral blood mononuclear cells, taken in the third trimester of pregnancy. Receptor source: a female donor with multiple sclerosis, enrolled in a pregnancy study. CDR3s include the opening cysteine and the closing phenylalanine or tryptophan. D genes are given only for firm matches. Clone size is stated in some rows and not others, as once, few, many or a class when expanded.

d_call: .
clone_size: .
v_call: TRBV5-4
j_call: TRBJ2-1
cdr3_aa: CASSLDSHLYNEQFF
cdr3_nt: TGTGCCAGCAGCTTGGACAGTCATCTATACAATGAGCAGTTCTTC

d_call: TRBD2
clone_size: many
v_call: TRBV18
j_call: TRBJ2-1
cdr3_aa: CASSPQSGRDNEQFF
cdr3_nt: TGTGCCAGCTCACCACAGAGCGGGAGGGACAATGAGCAGTTCTTC

d_call: TRBD2
clone_size: .
v_call: TRBV18
j_call: TRBJ2-7
cdr3_aa: CASSQTNGLAGSSYEQYF
cdr3_nt: TGTGCCAGCTCACAAACGAACGGACTAGCGGGGAGCTCCTACGAGCAGTACTTC

d_call: TRBD2
clone_size: .
v_call: TRBV7-9
j_call: TRBJ2-7
cdr3_aa: CASSMGRDYEQYF
cdr3_nt: TGTGCCAGCAGTATGGGGAGGGACTACGAGCAGTACTTC

d_call: .
clone_size: .
v_call: TRBV18
j_call: TRBJ1-1
cdr3_aa: CASSAGANTEAFF
cdr3_nt: TGTGCCAGCTCAGCAGGGGCGAACACTGAAGCTTTCTTT

d_call: TRBD1
clone_size: once
v_call: TRBV6-1
j_call: TRBJ2-7
cdr3_aa: CASSEPGTGGFEQYF
cdr3_nt: TGTGCCAGCAGTGAACCGGGGACAGGGGGATTCGAGCAGTACTTC

d_call: .
clone_size: .
v_call: TRBV5-4
j_call: TRBJ1-5
cdr3_aa: CASSLGVGQDGGPQHF
cdr3_nt: TGTGCCAGCAGCTTGGGGGTGGGGCAGGACGGTGGGCCCCAGCATTTT

d_call: TRBD1
clone_size: .
v_call: TRBV25-1
j_call: TRBJ2-1
cdr3_aa: CASSEWGQARNEQFF
cdr3_nt: TGTGCCAGCAGTGAATGGGGACAGGCAAGGAATGAGCAGTTCTTC

d_call: .
clone_size: medium-sized
v_call: TRBV7-9
j_call: TRBJ1-1
cdr3_aa: CAIEAGMNTEAFF
cdr3_nt: TGTGCCATCGAGGCAGGGATGAACACTGAAGCTTTCTTT

d_call: TRBD2
clone_size: .
v_call: TRBV2
j_call: TRBJ2-1
cdr3_aa: CASSDLTGTSGDDNEQFF
cdr3_nt: TGTGCCAGCAGTGACCTCACGGGGACTAGCGGGGATGACAATGAGCAGTTCTTC

d_call: .
clone_size: .
v_call: TRBV5-4
j_call: TRBJ2-2
cdr3_aa: CASSLRAGSGYTGELFF
cdr3_nt: TGTGCCAGCAGCTTGCGAGCCGGGAGTGGGTACACCGGGGAGCTGTTTTTT

d_call: TRBD2
clone_size: .
v_call: TRBV29-1
j_call: TRBJ2-7
cdr3_aa: CSVELAGAGYEQYF
cdr3_nt: TGCAGCGTTGAACTAGCGGGAGCAGGTTACGAGCAGTACTTC

d_call: .
clone_size: few
v_call: TRBV7-2
j_call: TRBJ2-7
cdr3_aa: CASSLGPERVTYEQYF
cdr3_nt: TGTGCCAGCAGCTTAGGCCCCGAGAGGGTCACCTACGAGCAGTACTTC

d_call: TRBD2
clone_size: .
v_call: TRBV7-3
j_call: TRBJ2-2
cdr3_aa: CASSSPGGAPGELFF
cdr3_nt: TGTGCCAGCAGCTCACCCGGGGGGGCCCCCGGGGAGCTGTTTTTT

d_call: TRBD1
clone_size: .
v_call: TRBV19
j_call: TRBJ2-7
cdr3_aa: CASGTGGYEQYF
cdr3_nt: TGTGCCAGTGGGACAGGGGGCTACGAGCAGTACTTC

d_call: .
clone_size: .
v_call: TRBV7-6
j_call: TRBJ1-2
cdr3_aa: CASSFMSNMTNGYTF
cdr3_nt: TGTGCCAGCAGCTTTATGTCAAACATGACTAATGGCTACACCTTC

d_call: TRBD2
clone_size: .
v_call: TRBV9
j_call: TRBJ2-2
cdr3_aa: CASSAGLAGVGGLFF
cdr3_nt: TGTGCCAGCAGCGCTGGACTAGCGGGCGTAGGGGGGCTGTTTTTT

d_call: .
clone_size: .
v_call: TRBV30
j_call: TRBJ1-3
cdr3_aa: CAWNLDSFSGNTIYF
cdr3_nt: TGTGCCTGGAACCTGGACAGTTTCTCTGGAAACACCATATATTTT

d_call: TRBD1
clone_size: .
v_call: TRBV5-8
j_call: TRBJ1-5
cdr3_aa: CASSLGDRSGQPQHF
cdr3_nt: TGTGCCAGCAGCTTGGGGGACAGGTCGGGTCAGCCCCAGCATTTT

d_call: .
clone_size: once
v_call: TRBV7-9
j_call: TRBJ2-1
cdr3_aa: CASSLGMVGARNEQFF
cdr3_nt: TGTGCCAGCAGCTTAGGTATGGTGGGGGCGCGGAATGAGCAGTTCTTC

d_call: .
clone_size: .
v_call: TRBV7-9
j_call: TRBJ1-3
cdr3_aa: CASSLAPIFSGNTIYF
cdr3_nt: TGTGCCAGCAGCTTAGCTCCAATTTTCTCTGGAAACACCATATATTTT

d_call: TRBD1
clone_size: .
v_call: TRBV7-7
j_call: TRBJ1-4
cdr3_aa: CASSLGQGAYEKLFF
cdr3_nt: TGTGCCAGCAGCTTAGGGCAGGGGGCCTATGAAAAACTGTTTTTT

d_call: .
clone_size: .
v_call: TRBV25-1
j_call: TRBJ2-2
cdr3_aa: CASRTKNTGELFF
cdr3_nt: TGTGCCAGCAGAACAAAGAACACCGGGGAGCTGTTTTTT

d_call: .
clone_size: few
v_call: TRBV5-1
j_call: TRBJ1-3
cdr3_aa: CASSSFPGNTIYF
cdr3_nt: TGCGCCAGCAGCTCCTTTCCTGGAAACACCATATATTTT

d_call: TRBD1
clone_size: .
v_call: TRBV7-9
j_call: TRBJ1-2
cdr3_aa: CASRPQGDYGYTF
cdr3_nt: TGTGCCAGCAGGCCCCAGGGGGACTATGGCTACACCTTC

d_call: TRBD1
clone_size: once
v_call: TRBV5-1
j_call: TRBJ1-3
cdr3_aa: CASSLGQGANTIYF
cdr3_nt: TGCGCCAGCAGCCTGGGACAGGGTGCAAACACCATATATTTT

d_call: TRBD1
clone_size: .
v_call: TRBV2
j_call: TRBJ1-3
cdr3_aa: CASSGDRGSGNTIYF
cdr3_nt: TGTGCCAGCAGTGGGGACAGGGGGTCCGGAAACACCATATATTTT

d_call: .
clone_size: .
v_call: TRBV11-2
j_call: TRBJ2-2
cdr3_aa: CASRDGRGGELFF
cdr3_nt: TGTGCCAGCAGGGACGGTCGGGGCGGGGAGCTGTTTTTT

d_call: .
clone_size: .
v_call: TRBV5-1
j_call: TRBJ2-7
cdr3_aa: CASRSRTPPRQYF
cdr3_nt: TGCGCCAGCCGCTCCCGGACACCACCTCGGCAGTACTTC

d_call: .
clone_size: .
v_call: TRBV29-1
j_call: TRBJ1-1
cdr3_aa: CSVGGDLVVQGWRNTEAFF
cdr3_nt: TGCAGCGTTGGGGGAGACCTAGTGGTACAGGGATGGAGAAACACTGAAGCTTTCTTT

d_call: .
clone_size: .
v_call: TRBV30
j_call: TRBJ2-5
cdr3_aa: CAWSDQVLGETQYF
cdr3_nt: TGTGCCTGGAGTGACCAGGTCTTAGGAGAGACCCAGTACTTC

d_call: .
clone_size: .
v_call: TRBV30
j_call: TRBJ1-5
cdr3_aa: CAWGEGLSNQPQHF
cdr3_nt: TGTGCCTGGGGTGAGGGGCTTAGCAATCAGCCCCAGCATTTT

d_call: .
clone_size: .
v_call: TRBV6-5
j_call: TRBJ1-2
cdr3_aa: CASSYSERQYGYTF
cdr3_nt: TGTGCCAGCAGTTACTCGGAAAGACAGTATGGCTACACCTTC

d_call: .
clone_size: .
v_call: TRBV19
j_call: TRBJ1-5
cdr3_aa: CASSISPAGDSNQPQHF
cdr3_nt: TGTGCCAGTAGTATATCTCCGGCAGGGGATAGCAATCAGCCCCAGCATTTT

d_call: .
clone_size: .
v_call: TRBV2
j_call: TRBJ1-5
cdr3_aa: CAGGTEYSNQPQHF
cdr3_nt: TGTGCCGGGGGGACGGAATATAGCAATCAGCCCCAGCATTTT

d_call: TRBD1
clone_size: .
v_call: TRBV10-3
j_call: TRBJ2-5
cdr3_aa: CAISPTGKQETQYF
cdr3_nt: TGTGCCATCAGTCCGACAGGGAAGCAAGAGACCCAGTACTTC

d_call: .
clone_size: .
v_call: TRBV6-5
j_call: TRBJ2-6
cdr3_aa: CASSLNRAGANVLTF
cdr3_nt: TGTGCCAGCAGTCTTAACAGGGCCGGGGCCAACGTCCTGACTTTC

d_call: .
clone_size: .
v_call: TRBV19
j_call: TRBJ1-1
cdr3_aa: CASSIGVVTEAFF
cdr3_nt: TGTGCCAGTAGTATCGGGGTTGTCACTGAAGCTTTCTTT

d_call: .
clone_size: .
v_call: TRBV6-5
j_call: TRBJ2-1
cdr3_aa: CASSTPSRNEQFF
cdr3_nt: TGTGCCAGCAGTACCCCGTCGAGGAATGAGCAGTTCTTC

d_call: TRBD1
clone_size: once
v_call: TRBV6-4
j_call: TRBJ1-5
cdr3_aa: CASSDSRATGRSQHF
cdr3_nt: TGTGCCAGCAGTGACTCGAGGGCGACAGGGAGGTCCCAGCATTTT

d_call: .
clone_size: .
v_call: TRBV30
j_call: TRBJ2-1
cdr3_aa: CAWSVMAGGDNEQFF
cdr3_nt: TGTGCCTGGAGTGTAATGGCGGGTGGAGACAATGAGCAGTTCTTC

d_call: TRBD1
clone_size: .
v_call: TRBV9
j_call: TRBJ2-6
cdr3_aa: CASSAGDRVHGANVLTF
cdr3_nt: TGTGCCAGCAGCGCCGGAGACAGGGTCCACGGGGCCAACGTCCTGACTTTC

d_call: .
clone_size: .
v_call: TRBV11-2
j_call: TRBJ2-1
cdr3_aa: CASSLDLGEGANEQFF
cdr3_nt: TGTGCCAGCAGCTTAGATCTCGGAGAGGGAGCGAATGAGCAGTTCTTC

d_call: TRBD1
clone_size: once
v_call: TRBV18
j_call: TRBJ2-7
cdr3_aa: CASSLIVGQGYVGEQYF
cdr3_nt: TGTGCCAGCTCACTCATAGTAGGACAGGGTTACGTTGGCGAGCAGTACTTC

d_call: .
clone_size: few
v_call: TRBV18
j_call: TRBJ2-7
cdr3_aa: CASRIAGSYEQYF
cdr3_nt: TGTGCCAGCCGGATAGCAGGGTCCTACGAGCAGTACTTC

d_call: .
clone_size: .
v_call: TRBV7-2
j_call: TRBJ2-5
cdr3_aa: CASSLDGSPYRAQYF
cdr3_nt: TGTGCCAGCAGCTTAGACGGGAGCCCGTATAGGGCCCAGTACTTC

d_call: TRBD2
clone_size: .
v_call: TRBV5-4
j_call: TRBJ2-3
cdr3_aa: CATSPGLGTDTQYF
cdr3_nt: TGTGCCACCTCCCCGGGACTAGGGACAGATACGCAGTATTTT

d_call: .
clone_size: .
v_call: TRBV7-8
j_call: TRBJ1-1
cdr3_aa: CASSLESRVEAFF
cdr3_nt: TGTGCCAGCAGCTTAGAGAGCCGGGTTGAAGCTTTCTTT

d_call: TRBD2
clone_size: .
v_call: TRBV5-1
j_call: TRBJ2-7
cdr3_aa: CASRFGGNTYEQYF
cdr3_nt: TGCGCCAGCAGGTTCGGGGGGAATACCTACGAGCAGTACTTC

d_call: .
clone_size: few
v_call: TRBV5-1
j_call: TRBJ1-1
cdr3_aa: CASGPGENTEAFF
cdr3_nt: TGCGCCAGCGGTCCAGGGGAGAACACTGAAGCTTTCTTT

d_call: TRBD1
clone_size: .
v_call: TRBV18
j_call: TRBJ2-7
cdr3_aa: CASSPGRSGGVYEQYF
cdr3_nt: TGTGCCAGCTCACCTGGTCGTTCAGGGGGCGTCTACGAGCAGTACTTC

d_call: TRBD1
clone_size: .
v_call: TRBV7-2
j_call: TRBJ2-7
cdr3_aa: CASSLAQGAREQYF
cdr3_nt: TGTGCCAGCAGCTTAGCTCAGGGGGCAAGGGAGCAGTACTTC

d_call: TRBD1
clone_size: .
v_call: TRBV19
j_call: TRBJ1-5
cdr3_aa: CASSAPYGQGRNQPQHF
cdr3_nt: TGTGCCAGTAGTGCCCCCTACGGACAGGGCAGAAACCAGCCCCAGCATTTT

d_call: TRBD1
clone_size: .
v_call: TRBV6-5
j_call: TRBJ2-7
cdr3_aa: CASRPPGQGRYEQYF
cdr3_nt: TGTGCCAGCAGACCCCCGGGACAGGGTAGGTACGAGCAGTACTTC